This T cell receptor beta chain was identified during a study of cytomegalovirus exposure and HLA in healthy donors. Trimming removed 0 bases at V and 5 bases at J, with 13 bases between. Germline assignment: CDR1 SGHRS and CDR2 YFSETQ. This CDR3 has 15 residues. Here immunoSEQ multiplex PCR was the method, and the copy in TCRdb shows in-frame clones only, minus some. Found here are under 200,000 clones, around 88% of them singletons; the top ten hold more than 2%. The source is a woman younger than 30 in good health and CMV-seronegative. This chain uses TRBV5-1 with TRBJ2-3; a weak D match, TRBD1 (5 bases). Sequenced sample: PBMCs. In nucleotides, the CDR3 is TGCGCCAGCAGCTTGGCCGGGCAAGGGGTAGATACGCAGTATTTT. Amino acid sequence: CASSLAGQGVDTQYF.